These 21 T cell receptor beta chains came from one sample sequenced in a study of T cell changes during pregnancy in multiple sclerosis. Repertoires were generated with immunoSEQ multiplex PCR, while TCRdb's copy carries only in-frame clones and drops some. The sample consists of some 60,000 clones, around 93% of them appearing once. The material was CD4+ T cells from peripheral blood mononuclear cells, obtained before pregnancy. All receptors come from a female donor with multiple sclerosis, enrolled in a pregnancy study.

The chain is built from TRBV7-9 and TRBJ2-7; D is perhaps TRBD1 (6 bases). Trimming took 0 bases from V and 4 from J, leaving 10 bases between them. Germline CDR1 is SEHNR and CDR2 is FQNEAQ (reference sequence). The CDR3 is made up of 14 amino acids. The CDR3 DNA reads as TGTGCCAGCAGCTTAGCTACAGGGCCTTACGAGCAGTACTTC. Protein sequence: CASSLATGPYEQYF.

The chain couples TRBV4-1 to TRBJ2-6, with TRBD2 matching over 8 bases. Germline V lookup: CDR1 MGHRA, CDR2 YSYEKL. This CDR3 contains 19 residues. J lost 3 bases, V lost 3 bases, and 13 bases had no gene match. The CDR3 sequence is CASSQLIGTSVYGANVLTF. The CDR3 DNA sequence: TGCGCCAGCAGCCAGCTCATCGGGACTAGTGTTTATGGGGCCAACGTCCTGACTTTC.

This clone is a singleton in its sample. The V and J genes are TRBV18 and TRBJ2-1; D unclear. The germline CDR1 and CDR2 sequences are KGHSH and LQKENI. This CDR3 is 17 amino acids long. V lost 6 bases and J lost 0, with 18 bases in between. This chain's CDR3 is CASSPRLLPSSYNEQFF. CDR3 DNA: TGTGCCAGCTCCCCTAGACTTTTGCCAAGCTCCTACAATGAGCAGTTCTTC.

This chain connects TRBV27 to TRBJ2-7, with TRBD1 identical over 8 bases. J lost 1 base, V lost 5 bases, and 7 bases had no gene match. CDR3 size: 15 residues. CDR1 is MNHEY, CDR2 SMNVEV, per germline (reference sequence). The CDR3 spells CASSPRTGISYEQYF. The CDR3 nucleotides are TGTGCCAGCAGTCCAAGGACAGGGATTTCCTACGAGCAGTACTTC.

This chain joins TRBV9 and TRBJ2-1, with a tentative D call TRBD2 (6 bases). The CDR3 is 16 residues long. Trimming shortened V by 0 bases and J by 0 bases, and 10 bases separated the two germline ends. The germline CDR1 and CDR2 sequences are SGDLS and YYNGEE. CDR3 in amino acids: CASSVVAGFSYNEQFF. The CDR3 region has the DNA TGTGCCAGCAGCGTAGTGGCGGGATTCTCCTACAATGAGCAGTTCTTC.

The rearrangement uses TRBV6-6 and TRBJ1-1, with a possible D match to TRBD1 (5 bases). Germline V CDR1 and CDR2: MNHNY, SVGAGI (reference sequence). Trimming left V 6 bases short and J 2 bases short, with 16 bases between. The CDR3 sequence is 15 residues long. This CDR3 is CASSKRTQENTEAFF. DNA of the CDR3: TGTGCCAGCAGCAAAAGGACACAAGAAAACACTGAAGCTTTCTTT.

CDR3 DNA sequence: TGTGCCAGTAGTCTGGGGACTAGCACAGATACGCAGTATTTT. As protein: CASSLGTSTDTQYF. The V and J genes are TRBV19 and TRBJ2-3, with D possibly being TRBD2 (6 bases). V lost 5 bases, J lost 0 bases, and 9 bases lay in between. Germline loops: CDR1 LNHDA, CDR2 SQIVND (reference sequence). The CDR3 loop spans 14 amino acids.

The gene calls are TRBV5-1 and TRBJ1-1, with 9 bases aligning to TRBD1. V dropped 2 bases and J dropped 4; count of bases not matched to a gene: 6. The CDR3 has 15 amino acids. The germline V gene encodes CDR1 SGHRS and CDR2 YFSETQ. CDR3 sequence reads: CASSFRTGEGTEAFF. In DNA, the CDR3 is TGCGCCAGCAGCTTTCGGACAGGGGAGGGCACTGAAGCTTTCTTT.

CDR3 bases: TGTGCCAGCAGCCCCGGGACAGGGAGCACAGATACGCAGTATTTT. Protein product: CASSPGTGSTDTQYF. The chain combines TRBV11-1 with TRBJ2-3; 9 bases align to TRBD1. V was pared by 5 bases and J by 0 bases, with 3 bases of the junction left unmatched. The CDR3 contains 15 residues. Germline CDR1 and CDR2: SGHAT and FQDESV (reference sequence). The whole variable domain, remainder taken from reference TRBV11-1 and TRBJ2-3, is EAEVAQSPRYKITEKSQAVAFWCDPISGHATLYWYRQILGQGPELLVQFQDESVVDDSQLPKDRFSAERLKGVDSTLKIQPAELGDSAMYLCASSPGTGSTDTQYFGPGTRLTVL.

The genes are TRBV5-6 and TRBJ1-1, with TRBD1 matching 8 bases. This CDR3 comprises 14 residues. Germline assignment: CDR1 SGHDT and CDR2 YYEEEE. V shed 5 bases and J 6 bases; nucleotides not matched to a gene: 9. The CDR3 loop is CASRSRQGTPEAFF. DNA of the CDR3: TGTGCCAGCAGATCACGACAGGGGACGCCTGAAGCTTTCTTT.

The rearrangement links TRBV7-4 to TRBJ2-1; 11 nucleotides line up with TRBD2. Germline CDR1 and CDR2: SGHVT and SQSDAQ. CDR3 size: 18 residues. Trimming at V came to 1 base and at J to 3 bases, leaving 8 bases not matched to a gene. Written as DNA, the CDR3 is TGTGCCAGCAGCTTAGGCCTAGCGGGAGGAACCTTCTACAATGAGCAGTTCTTC. This gives the protein CASSLGLAGGTFYNEQFF.

This rearrangement joins TRBV28 to TRBJ2-3; TRBD2 aligns across 8 bases. The CDR3 is made up of 14 amino acids. Germline CDR1 MDHEN, CDR2 SYDVKM. V dropped 3 bases and J dropped 4; count of bases not matched to a gene: 3. CDR3 DNA sequence: TGTGCCAGCAGTTTCGGGGGGGCGGCAGATACGCAGTATTTT. Residues: CASSFGGAADTQYF.

This clone came up a few times. This sequence joins TRBV7-2 and TRBJ2-5; D perhaps matches TRBD1 (7 bases). The V and J ends lost 10 bases and 7 bases respectively, with 19 bases between them. Germline V CDR1 and CDR2: SGHTA, FQGNSA. The CDR3 length is 13 residues. Here the CDR3 DNA reads TGTGCCACAACCAAGACCCAGGGGGGGACCCAGTACTTC. Translated, it gives CATTKTQGGTQYF.

The genes are TRBV28 and TRBJ1-1; 7 nucleotides agree with TRBD1. There are 14 residues in the CDR3. The V segment lost 2 bases and the J segment 4 bases; nucleotides outside the gene matches: 4. Looked up from germline, CDR1 is MDHEN and CDR2 is SYDVKM. CDR3 amino acids: CASSLQAGGTEAFF. CDR3 DNA sequence: TGTGCCAGCAGTTTACAGGCAGGGGGCACTGAAGCTTTCTTT.

The chain recombines TRBV10-3 with TRBJ2-5, with D possibly being TRBD2 (5 bases). Trimming shortened V by 8 bases and J by 2 bases, and 12 bases separated the two germline ends. Germline loops: CDR1 ENHRY, CDR2 SYGVKD. There are 13 residues in the CDR3. CDR3 region: CAIREGKQETQYF. DNA of the CDR3: TGTGCCATCCGGGAAGGGAAGCAAGAGACCCAGTACTTC.

This chain links TRBV6-1 with TRBJ2-5; possibly TRBD2 for D (5 bases). The CDR3 covers 15 residues. Per the germline V gene, CDR1 is MNHNS and CDR2 is SASEGT. V lost 8 bases and J lost 3, with 19 bases in between. CDR3: CASSRLAGLEETQYF. CDR3 coding DNA: TGTGCCAGCTCTAGGCTAGCTGGTTTGGAAGAGACCCAGTACTTC.

The V call is TRBV14, the J call TRBJ2-7; D is perhaps TRBD2 (5 bases). V was cut by 3 bases and J by 3 bases, with 12 bases left in between. The length of the CDR3 is 14 residues. The germline CDR1 and CDR2 sequences are SGHDN and FVKESK. Here the CDR3 DNA reads TGTGCCAGCAGCCAGGGAGACACATACTACGAGCAGTACTTC. This translates into CASSQGDTYYEQYF. Based on the CDR3 plus reference TRBV14 and TRBJ2-7, the full variable domain is EAGVTQFPSHSVIEKGQTVTLRCDPISGHDNLYWYRRVMGKEIKFLLHFVKESKQDESGMPNNRFLAERTGGTYSTLKVQPAELEDSGVYFCASSQGDTYYEQYFGPGTRLTVT.

CDR3 DNA sequence: TGTGCCAGCAGCCTCGGGGGTACGAGGGGCACCGGGGAGCTGTTTTTT. As protein: CASSLGGTRGTGELFF. J is TRBJ2-2 and V is TRBV5-4, with a weak D call TRBD2 (6 bases). Trimming cost V 4 bases and J 4 bases, with 17 bases left between them. The CDR3 is 16 residues long. The germline gives CDR1 SGHNT, CDR2 YYREEE (reference sequence).

This clone is a singleton in its sample. The V gene is TRBV18, the J gene TRBJ2-5, with 9 nucleotides matching TRBD1. Germline V gene lookup returns CDR1 KGHSH and CDR2 LQKENI. V lost 4 bases to trimming and J lost 5 bases; unmatched junction nucleotides: 8. The CDR3 contains 15 residues. The DNA for the CDR3 is TGTGCCAGCTCACTTTTAACAGGGGGCCGGGAGACCCAGTACTTC. This encodes CASSLLTGGRETQYF.

The rearrangement links TRBV11-1 to TRBJ2-1, with D uncertain. V lost 5 bases and J 2 bases, leaving 16 bases between the germline ends. Looked up from germline, CDR1 is SGHAT and CDR2 is FQDESV (reference sequence). This CDR3 is 16 amino acids long. Here the CDR3 DNA reads TGTGCCAGCAGCCAAGCCCTTCTAAATACCTACAATGAGCAGTTCTTC. It codes for CASSQALLNTYNEQFF.

The V gene is TRBV7-6, the J gene TRBJ2-3, with 9 bases aligning to TRBD2. CDR3 size: 16 residues. V dropped 0 bases and J dropped 5; count of bases not matched to a gene: 6. Germline CDR1 SGHVS, CDR2 FNYEAQ. The CDR3 spells CASSLAPAGGVDTQYF. Here the CDR3 DNA reads TGTGCCAGCAGCTTAGCGCCAGCGGGAGGTGTAGATACGCAGTATTTT. Full variable domain (missing parts from reference TRBV7-6 and TRBJ2-3): GAGVSQSPRYKVTKRGQDVALRCDPISGHVSLYWYRQALGQGPEFLTYFNYEAQQDKSGLPNDRFSAERPEGSISTLTIQRTEQRDSAMYRCASSLAPAGGVDTQYFGPGTRLTVL.